Listed here is a single TCR beta chain. Its specific antigen is unknown. Per-nucleotide qualities are absent, and no much larger clonotype sits a single base away. This record belongs to a study of cytomegalovirus exposure and HLA in healthy donors (TCRdb year 2017). Regarding the complete study: In an earlier analysis of around 540 of the donors, 250 to 300 Gb of sequence data and 90 million to 120 million unique TCR beta sequences from roughly 200 million T cells were reported. An early release that covered about 600 HLA-typed donors contained around 300 gigabases of sequencing data and about 93 million unique TCR sequences. Of the roughly 400 genotyped donors, 80% to 90% were placed in the genetic ancestry cluster associated with self-reported Caucasian donors. The study aimed to test whether cataloging public T cell receptors could reveal signatures of past pathogen exposure. The T cell repertoires of under 750 subjects were profiled by immunosequencing and related to cytomegalovirus serostatus. A separate validation cohort of approximately 120 different subjects was used in addition to the 666-subject first cohort. The study combined high-throughput TCR immunosequencing, statistical association of individual TCRs with disease status, and machine learning to predict cytomegalovirus infection status. In a later analysis, previously published TCR beta repertoires from several hundred donors were re-analyzed and high-resolution HLA genotyping was added so that TCR occurrence patterns could be studied. Rather than using new phenotypic data, the later analysis identified candidate immune exposures from TCR beta sequences and from how often those sequences occurred across donors. An earlier analysis of 587 of the donors applied high-throughput TCR beta sequencing to assess whether each TCR beta V gene segment acted as functional or pseudogenic. Donor age, sex, ethnicity and CMV serostatus were compiled together with the repertoire data. Genome-wide SNP genotypes for about three fifths of the 666 donors were used in a later genetic analysis, which treated that subset as a discovery cohort. Every discovery cohort repertoire had been produced on one sequencing platform. Both class I and class II loci were covered by HLA typing, at four-digit resolution. Typing coverage varied by locus: about 620-630 donors for A, B, C, DRB1 and DQB1; 522 for DQA1; around 610 for DPA1; fewer than 480 for DPB1. Because of strong linkage in the cohort, 5 or 6 DR-DQ haplotypes were treated as single units for association and clustering. Across roughly 420 genotyped donors of the cohort, an average of 235,054 unique TCR beta nucleotide sequences per donor were sequenced, and roughly 20% of those sequences were non-productive.

To prepare the library, the immunoSEQ multiplex PCR assay was applied. A mixture of 60 forward primers for TCR Vbeta segments and 13 reverse primers for TCR Jbeta segments was used in the multiplex PCR. The CDR3 region of rearranged TCR beta genes was amplified from genomic DNA by a multiplex PCR assay. The Illumina HiSeq System was used to sequence the amplified TCR beta libraries as 87-base-pair reads. The authors' analysis ran thus. In a later analysis, some 80 million unique TCR beta chains were counted across the 666 repertoires, and roughly 10 million of these chains were shared by at least two donors. Raw reads were error-corrected and collapsed into unique sequences with a nearest-neighbor algorithm that merged closely related sequences to remove PCR and sequencing errors. Alignment of CDR3 sequences to IMGT reference sequences was used to assign V, D and J gene segments. For a sequence to be retained, a match of at least six nucleotides to both a V gene segment and a J gene segment was required. Rearrangements were classified as productive when the CDR3 lacked stop codons and remained in frame with V and J, and all other rearrangements were classified as non-productive. Following IMGT convention, CDR3 was defined as the stretch from the second conserved V-encoded cysteine up to the conserved J-encoded phenylalanine. In an earlier analysis of around 540 of the donors, sequences lacking an unambiguous match to a single V gene segment were excluded. In an earlier analysis of 587 of the donors, V segments were called functional above 56.7% productive rearrangements and were called segregating when the between-donor standard deviation exceeded 5%. A statistical classification framework was built for diagnosing cytomegalovirus status from the catalog of TCR beta chain sequences. A later analysis assigned V and J genes by comparing TCR nucleotide sequences with IMGT/GENE-DB human TR gene sequences. The TCRdist pipeline was used in a later analysis to assign CDR3 sequences and most-parsimonious VDJ recombination scenarios. A later analysis defined each TCR beta chain by its CDR3 amino acid sequence plus V-gene family, and excluded reads lacking a unique V-gene family. In a later analysis, 450 to 600 highly shared, low-generation-probability nucleotide sequences were removed to address suspected cross-contamination and a sequencing artifact. In a later analysis, a clonal expansion index was calculated for each public chain from normalized within-repertoire ranks of inferred template counts. Generation probabilities in a later analysis came from a VDJ recombination model fitted to out-of-frame rearrangements, and those results were checked against IGoR. In a later analysis, TCR-TCR, TCR-HLA and TCR-CMV co-occurrence was scored with hypergeometric tests, and a repertoire-size bias correction was applied to TCR pairs. A later analysis estimated false discovery rates by permuting HLA or CMV assignments 20 times. A later analysis grouped co-occurring TCRs with DBSCAN, adding TCRdist sequence similarity when clustering within HLA-allele-positive subsets. Repertoires with fewer than 30,000 or more than 120,000 public chains were left out of co-occurrence clustering, as were four to six repertoires with anomalous nucleotide sharing. TCRdb stores this immuneACCESS table with in-frame sequences only. Part of the clones is absent; in the studies checked, under half of the shortfall reflects unresolved V genes, and no reason is known for the rest. That table is the source of V, J and clone size, and D and trimming were worked out from the DNA. A total of around 100,000 clones appear in this sample, 70% to 80% of them only once. Jointly, the top ten make up 5.4% of the sample.

General findings and caveats noted by the study authors: According to the authors, the approach could potentially be generalized to other disease states and immunological phenotypes. Broadly in line with IMGT annotations, most TCR beta V segments showed up in productive rearrangements about 87% or about 30% of the time in an earlier analysis of some 590 of the donors. A further reported finding was that TCR beta sequences accurately predicted the HLA-A and HLA-B alleles for most subjects in the first cohort. Compared with the roughly 720-donor mean, donors in an Asian-associated ancestry cluster had fewer N-insertions in productive TCRs, according to a later genetic analysis. In this cohort, only TCR beta chains were sequenced, and detectable features were limited by the absence of alpha or paired-chain data. Most TCR sequences were observed very rarely across donors, whereas some public TCRs were present in many individuals. In a later analysis, most CMV-associated TCR beta chains were found to appear HLA-restricted, with HLA associations seemingly driven largely by CMV exposure. The classifier was reported to diagnose cytomegalovirus status with high specificity and sensitivity in both the original and validation cohorts. A cluster of highly shared sequence variants was judged likely to be a technical artifact of the sequencing pipeline. Assigning TCR associations to individual alleles was difficult when HLA alleles, especially DR and DQ, strongly co-occurred. In a later analysis, around 17,000 TCR beta sequences were associated with specific HLA alleles at a false discovery rate of 0.05. Correlated functional status among segregating V segments might reflect linkage disequilibrium, but an unknown experimental factor could not be ruled out. Some IMGT-functional V segments, including TRBV6-2 and TRBV6-3, could not be told apart with the 87-base-pair reads, so those segments were excluded. An association between a missense DCLRE1C variant and V-gene and J-gene trimming of TCR beta chains was found in a later genetic analysis and replicated in an independent cohort. According to a later analysis, parvovirus B19, influenza, CMV and Epstein-Barr virus appeared linked to several top co-occurrence clusters. The earlier analysis of around 600 of the donors excluded roughly 17 rarely observed V segments, including chromosome 9 orphons, because counts were too low. Compared with equally common non-associated chains, HLA-associated TCR beta chains in a later analysis were more clonally expanded and had lower generation probabilities. The presence/absence analyses assumed that sequencing depth was roughly uniform across donors, and that assumption may not be true. Because HLA typing was missing for some donors at each locus, association tests included only the typed subset. A later analysis found that TCR association rates varied across HLA loci, with DRB1 alleles showing the most associated TCRs and HLA-C alleles the fewest. CMV serostatus was the only immune exposure information available for the cohort. Three of the identified cytomegalovirus-associated TCR beta chains were confirmed in vitro to be specific for cytomegalovirus antigens. The study gave a list of around 170 TCR beta chains associated with cytomegalovirus.

Between the V and J ends, shortened by 6 bases and 5 bases respectively, the junction contains 7 bases. The germline V gene provides CDR1 MGHDK and CDR2 SYGVNS. The CDR3 contains 11 residues, cysteine and phenylalanine counted. The sequence is cut down to CDR3 DNA, 33 bases in frame from base 1. The cohort comprised 666 healthy bone marrow donors. At the time of sampling, every cohort member was nominally healthy, though immune exposures that went unrecorded were likely present. The donor tested CMV seropositive, placing the donor among the roughly 270 seropositive members of the cohort. Each donor provided a peripheral blood sample, and peripheral blood mononuclear cells were used for TCR beta sequencing. Genomic DNA was extracted from the blood cell samples with the Qiagen DNeasy Blood Extraction Kit.

Input material: PBMCs. The chain uses TRBV25-1 and TRBJ1-1, with no confidently assigned D gene. The source of this sequence is a woman in her twenties or thirties in good health and CMV-seropositive. The nucleotide sequence is given as TGTGCCAGCAGGACGGGGACTGAAGCTTTCTTT. This yields the protein CASRTGTEAFF.